The clone carrying this T cell receptor beta chain has just one count. Its antigen is not known. Clones were sequenced by immunoSEQ multiplex PCR, and TCRdb holds only the in-frame ones, with some missing. Here the sample spans over 100,000 clones, approximately 84% being singletons. This sample was included in a study of T cell responses to AZD1222 COVID-19 vaccine. The wider study: Second-dose intervals of approximately 4 or approximately 12 weeks were pooled. Study outcomes and limitations: Donor demographics were predominantly white British with a female majority; clonal diversity may be underestimated.

The germline gives CDR1 SGHVS, CDR2 FQNEAQ. The length of the CDR3 is 11 residues. The ends were cut back, 1 base at V and 7 bases at J, with 2 bases in the middle. The V call is TRBV7-8, the J call TRBJ2-4; D remains unclear. The sequencing here drew on peripheral blood, taken on day 0 of AZD1222 vaccination. This TCR derives from an adult in good health. CDR3 coding DNA: TGTGCCAGCAGCTTAGGGAACATTCAGTACTTC. Its translation is CASSLGNIQYF.